This T cell receptor (beta chain) was captured in a study of beta chain features in type 1 diabetes (dated by TCRdb to 2016 to 2019). For the study in its entirety: Mean age, gender distribution, total cell number and subset yield were not different between patients and healthy donors. In the study, recently diagnosed type 1 diabetes patients and matched healthy donors were compared on the TCRB repertoires of their sorted circulating CD4+ T cell subsets. Regulatory and stem cell-like memory subsets were isolated from only 8 patients and about eight healthy donors, whereas naive and central memory subsets came from all 30 or so donors. A total of roughly 110 million sorted cells were examined across all samples, and the number of cells per subset was strongly correlated with RNA yield. General conclusions and limits of the study: Only small numbers of individuals were included in the HLA sub-analyses, which left unresolved whether HLA type had any influence on TCRB rearrangement. Sequencing cDNA rather than genomic DNA could over-represent highly expressing activated cells, although activation and CD3 levels did not differ between groups. Fewer insertions and more nucleotide deletions at VDJ recombination sites were observed in patients with type 1 diabetes, implying thymic rearrangement abnormalities. Naive, central memory and regulatory TCRB repertoires appeared to be more alike among patients than among healthy donors. PCR might favor shorter templates, but patient and control samples were amplified and corrected together, so any skew would affect both groups equally. A moderate but significant shortening of TCRB CDR3 length was observed in type 1 diabetes patients in all four CD4+ subsets.

Only a few counts were recorded for this clone. There is no known antigen for this receptor. The record has no base qualities; no much larger clone is one base away. Reading the germline V gene gives CDR1 SGHDT and CDR2 YYEEEE. The CDR3 starts with the cysteine, ends with the phenylalanine, and has 15 residues. Kept here is only the CDR3 DNA, which spans 45 bases and is read in frame from base 1. Relative to germline, V is 4 bases shorter and J is 0 bases shorter, with 11 bases between their ends. Each donor gave one peripheral blood draw, averaging roughly 120 mL, which was collected into heparinised tubes. A BD FACSAria II and a panel including CD45RO, CCR7, CD25, CD127, CD95 and CD27 were used to sort naive, central memory, regulatory and stem cell-like memory CD4+ T cells. All sorted populations exceeded 95% purity. Right away, PBMCs were isolated by Lymphoprep density gradient centrifugation and were stained directly, with no culture step. Samples were stained and sorted in pairs, with one healthy donor and one patient per experiment, so that batch effects were minimized.

The High Capacity cDNA Reverse Transcription Kit was used to reverse transcribe all of the isolated RNA, meaning that expressed TCRB transcripts were what got sequenced. Naive, central memory and regulatory T cell samples underwent deep immunoSEQ sequencing, averaging about 3.57 million total reads per sample. Sorted cells were lysed in RLT buffer, and RNA was extracted using DNase-treated RNeasy Micro or Mini kits according to cell number. Each cell subset was processed separately to prevent cross-contamination, with patient and healthy donor samples processed together. The immunoSEQ multiplex PCR was used to amplify TCRB sequences from cDNA, yielding 87-bp fragments that span the CDR3 region. Sequencing of the amplicons was performed on the Illumina HiSeq platform. Under the source paper's analysis protocol: Synthetic template baselines were used to correct PCR bias computationally, reads within Hamming distance 2 were collapsed together, and singletons that could not be merged were discarded. Reads were aligned to IMGT to assign V, D and J genes, CDR3 length, and insertions or deletions at six rearrangement sites. Clonotype counts were normalized to sorted cell number within each subset before computing true diversity and Gini coefficients with the tcR R package. The overlap coefficient, calculated on TCRB nucleotide sequences, was used to quantify repertoire sharing. Out-of-frame TCRB sequences from naive cells were analyzed to stand in for the pre-selection repertoire. Imported from immuneACCESS, the table was reduced by TCRdb to in-frame sequences with V and J called. These copies leave out some clones; in studies compared against another copy, an unresolved V gene accounts for under half, and the cause of the remainder is not known. V and J calls and clone size follow that table, whereas D and trimming were derived from the DNA. The sample table lists about 620,000 clones, 15% of them with a count of one. Around 0.1% of the sample rests with the top ten.

This TCR came from a young man in good health. Sample: naive CD4+ T cells from blood. The sample's cell subset or site label is to be understood as: true naive CD4+ T cells. The chain is made from TRBV5-6 and TRBJ2-1, and the D gene may be TRBD2, 5 bases matching. The CDR3 reads CASSPGLRSYNEQFF. The sequenced DNA: TGTGCCAGCAGCCCTGGACTTCGCTCCTACAATGAGCAGTTCTTC.